One sample yielded the 15 T cell receptor beta chains listed below, sequenced in a study of blood T cell repertoires in COVID-19. Clones were read by immunoSEQ multiplex PCR, and TCRdb kept only the in-frame ones, dropping some. The sample lists 120,000 or so clones, 60% to 80% seen once, with around 6% in the top ten. The specimen sequenced was peripheral blood. Receptors were obtained from a man in his sixties with acute or convalescent COVID-19.

This chain joins TRBV7-6 and TRBJ1-5; the D is unclear. Germline values: CDR1 SGHVS, CDR2 FNYEAQ. The CDR3 is 14 amino acids. Trimming took 3 bases from V and 4 from J, leaving 10 bases between them. This CDR3 is CASSLFTGNQPQHF. CDR3 in DNA: TGTGCCAGCAGCTTGTTCACGGGAAATCAGCCCCAGCATTTT.

J is TRBJ2-3 and V is TRBV18; D remains ambiguous. This CDR3 is 15 amino acids long. The germline V and J ends were trimmed by 3 bases and 0 bases, with 10 bases remaining between them. Germline lookup yields CDR1 KGHSH and CDR2 LQKENI. CDR3 amino acids: CASSPAGTSTDTQYF. CDR3 coding DNA: TGTGCCAGCTCACCGGCAGGCACTAGCACAGATACGCAGTATTTT.

The rearrangement uses TRBV28 and TRBJ2-1; D gene uncertain. V gave up 7 bases and J gave up 3 bases, with 13 bases separating them. The CDR3 loop spans 14 amino acids. The germline V gene has CDR1 MDHEN and CDR2 SYDVKM. This CDR3 is CASTSPHGYNEQFF. For the CDR3, the DNA is TGTGCCAGCACCTCCCCGCACGGCTACAATGAGCAGTTCTTC.

The chain uses TRBV30 and TRBJ1-5; D remains unclear. Per germline, CDR1 GTSNPN and CDR2 SVGIG (reference sequence). The CDR3 is 12 residues long. V dropped 2 bases and J dropped 0 bases, with 2 bases sitting between them. CDR3 DNA: TGTGCCTGGAGTTATAGCAATCAGCCCCAGCATTTT. The encoded protein is CAWSYSNQPQHF.

The J gene is TRBJ1-2, the V gene TRBV6-5; perhaps TRBD1 as D (5 bases). The CDR3 runs 15 residues. The V gene's germline CDR1 is MNHEY and CDR2 SVGAGI. V was trimmed by 2 bases and J by 0 bases, leaving 10 bases between them. The CDR3 loop is CASSYTGGANYGYTF. The CDR3 region has the DNA TGTGCCAGCAGTTACACCGGAGGGGCTAACTATGGCTACACCTTC.

The chain carries TRBV6-6 and TRBJ2-7, with 10 bases fitting TRBD2. Germline V gene data show CDR1 as MNHNY and CDR2 as SVGAGI (reference sequence). The junction had 6 bases not matched to a gene; V was cut back by 5 bases and J by 2 bases. The length of the CDR3 is 15 residues. CDR3 sequence reads: CASSVGLAETYEQYF. CDR3 bases: TGTGCCAGCAGTGTAGGACTAGCGGAAACCTACGAGCAGTACTTC.

This clone was picked up many times. V usage is TRBV19 and J usage is TRBJ1-2; 7 bases agree with TRBD1. Germline CDR1 reads LNHDA; CDR2 reads SQIVND (reference sequence). J lost 2 bases, V lost 7 bases, and 10 bases had no gene match. This CDR3 comprises 15 residues. CDR3 loop: CASTPRQGWNYGYTF. CDR3 nucleotides: TGTGCCAGTACTCCGCGACAGGGTTGGAACTATGGCTACACCTTC. Filled out from reference TRBV19 and TRBJ1-2, the complete variable domain reads DGGITQSPKYLFRKEGQNVTLSCEQNLNHDAMYWYRQDPGQGLRLIYYSQIVNDFQKGDIAEGYSVSREKKESFPLTVTSAQKNPTAFYLCASTPRQGWNYGYTFGSGTRLTVV.

The chain employs TRBV18 and TRBJ2-1, with TRBD2 identical over 8 bases. V shed 3 bases and J 7 bases; nucleotides not matched to a gene: 14. CDR3 length: 17 amino acids. The germline V gene has CDR1 KGHSH and CDR2 LQKENI. CDR3 sequence: CASSPYGPQRETNEQFF. In nucleotides, the CDR3 is TGTGCCAGCTCACCTTACGGTCCCCAGCGGGAGACTAATGAGCAGTTCTTC.

CDR3 amino acids: CASTLDRWLGGYTF. CDR3 sequence (DNA): TGTGCCAGCACCCTAGACAGGTGGCTTGGTGGCTACACCTTC. The chain carries TRBV2 and TRBJ1-2, with D possibly TRBD1 on 6 matching bases. V was pared by 7 bases and J by 7 bases, with 19 bases between. The CDR3 totals 14 residues. Germline CDR1 and CDR2: SNHLY and FYNNEI.

The V and J genes are TRBV24-1 and TRBJ2-5; 8 positions agree with TRBD1. This CDR3 spans 15 amino acids. V lost 4 bases and J lost 4; bases outside the gene matches: 7. Germline values: CDR1 KGHDR, CDR2 SFDVKD. CDR3: CATSEWTGRRETQYF. DNA for the CDR3: TGTGCCACCAGTGAATGGACAGGGCGGCGAGAGACCCAGTACTTC.

The rearrangement joins TRBV25-1 to TRBJ1-2; tentative D call: TRBD1 (6 bases). V gave up 6 bases and J gave up 11 bases, with 16 bases separating them. CDR3 length equals 12 residues. Per germline, CDR1 MGHDK and CDR2 SYGVNS. CDR3: CASSGRGRSYTF. The CDR3 nucleotides are TGTGCCAGCAGCGGCAGGGGACGTTCATACACCTTC.

The chain uses TRBV25-1 and TRBJ1-1, with D unclear. This CDR3 spans 15 amino acids. V lost 4 bases and J 0 bases, leaving 12 bases between the germline ends. Germline V CDR1 and CDR2: MGHDK, SYGVNS. DNA of the CDR3: TGTGCCAGCAGTGTAGGAGGTTCTATGAACACTGAAGCTTTCTTT. This encodes CASSVGGSMNTEAFF.

The chain combines TRBV14 with TRBJ2-6; D is ambiguous. Trimming removed 4 bases at V and 5 bases at J, with 3 bases between. Looked up from germline, CDR1 is SGHDN and CDR2 is FVKESK. The CDR3 is made up of 12 amino acids. For the CDR3, the DNA is TGTGCCAGCAGCCCATGGGCCAACGTCCTGACTTTC. This codes for CASSPWANVLTF.

This chain connects TRBV28 to TRBJ2-2; D is undetermined. The V gene's germline CDR1 is MDHEN and CDR2 SYDVKM. The CDR3 is 15 amino acids. V was cut by 3 bases and J by 1 base, with 9 bases left in between. Here the CDR3 DNA reads TGTGCCAGCAGTTTTTCCAGCGTGAACACCGGGGAGCTGTTTTTT. Translating it yields CASSFSSVNTGELFF.

The genes are TRBV7-8 and TRBJ2-5; D remains unclear. The CDR3 has 12 residues. The ends were cut back, 8 bases at V and 0 bases at J, with 7 bases in the middle. Germline values: CDR1 SGHVS, CDR2 FQNEAQ. CDR3 sequence (DNA): TGTGCCAGCGGCGGCCACCAAGAGACCCAGTACTTC. It specifies CASGGHQETQYF.